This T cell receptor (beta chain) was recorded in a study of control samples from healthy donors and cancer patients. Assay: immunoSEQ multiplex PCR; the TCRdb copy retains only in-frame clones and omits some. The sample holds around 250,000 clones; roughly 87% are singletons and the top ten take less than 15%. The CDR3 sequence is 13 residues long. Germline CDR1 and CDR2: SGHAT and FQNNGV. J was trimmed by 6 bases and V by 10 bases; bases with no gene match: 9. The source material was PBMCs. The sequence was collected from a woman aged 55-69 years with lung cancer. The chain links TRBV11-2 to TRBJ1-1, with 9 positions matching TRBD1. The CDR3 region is CAIKVQGAPEAFF. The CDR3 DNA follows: TGTGCCATCAAGGTACAGGGGGCCCCTGAAGCTTTCTTT. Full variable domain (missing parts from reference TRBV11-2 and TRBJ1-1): EAGVAQSPRYKIIEKRQSVAFWCNPISGHATLYWYQQILGQGPKLLIQFQNNGVVDDSQLPKDRFSAERLKGVDSTLKIQPAKLEDSAVYLCAIKVQGAPEAFFGQGTRLTVV.